This passage covers 8 T cell receptor beta chains from one sample sequenced in a study of shared clonotypes between healthy human individuals. Method: immunoSEQ multiplex PCR; TCRdb's copy keeps in-frame clones and lacks some. The table includes some 2.1 million clones, 90% to 95% detected once. Sequencing was performed on naive CD4+ T cells sorted from blood. Subset: CD45RA+ positively selected. All receptors come from a man between 18 and 29 years old in good health.

This clone was recorded only once. Other nucleotide sequences in the sample specify the same CDR3. The chain has TRBV5-1 and TRBJ1-4; no definite D call. Per the germline V gene, CDR1 is SGHRS and CDR2 is YFSETQ. CDR3 length equals 14 residues. Trimming removed 0 bases from V and 8 bases from J, with 11 bases in between. The CDR3, as DNA: TGCGCCAGCAGCTTGGGGCAGGCTGGGGAAAAACTGTTTTTT. Protein sequence: CASSLGQAGEKLFF.

The rearrangement links TRBV7-9 to TRBJ1-3; tentative D call: TRBD1 (5 bases). Germline-derived CDR1 and CDR2 are SEHNR and FQNEAQ (reference sequence). This CDR3 contains 16 residues. The germline V and J ends were trimmed by 4 bases and 0 bases, with 13 bases remaining between them. The CDR3 nucleotides are TGTGCCAGCAGCTCGAGGGCGGGGGTCTCTGGAAACACCATATATTTT. Residues: CASSSRAGVSGNTIYF.

The rearrangement joins TRBV19 to TRBJ2-1; perhaps D is TRBD1 or TRBD2 (5 bases each). V was clipped by 3 bases and J by 10 bases, with 16 bases between them. The CDR3 sequence is 14 residues long. Germline values: CDR1 LNHDA, CDR2 SQIVND (reference sequence). For the CDR3, the DNA is TGTGCCAGTAGTATGGGACGGAGGATCGCGGAGCAGTTCTTC. Protein product: CASSMGRRIAEQFF.

Only a few counts were recorded for this clone. This sequence joins TRBV28 and TRBJ1-6; no definite D call. The CDR3 is made up of 11 amino acids. Germline V lookup: CDR1 MDHEN, CDR2 SYDVKM. The V end lost 7 bases, the J end lost 6 bases, and 4 bases lay between the germline ends. CDR3 nucleotides: TGTGCCAGCACCGGTAATTCACCCCTCCACTTT. Its protein product is CASTGNSPLHF.

CDR3 coding DNA: TGTGCCAGCAGCCAAGGGGGCTGGGAAGCTTTCTTT. This sequence encodes CASSQGGWEAFF. J is TRBJ1-1 and V is TRBV9, with 7 bases matching TRBD1. The CDR3 runs 12 residues. The J segment lost 8 bases and the V segment lost 4 bases, leaving 5 bases of the junction unmatched. The germline V gene encodes CDR1 SGDLS and CDR2 YYNGEE.

The chain carries TRBV7-9 and TRBJ2-7, with TRBD2 matching over 13 bases. There are 15 residues in the CDR3. Germline V gene sequence: CDR1 SEHNR, CDR2 FQNEAQ (reference sequence). V shed 4 bases and J 6 bases; nucleotides not matched to a gene: 6. The CDR3 DNA sequence: TGTGCCAGCAGCTCCAGACTAGCGGGGGGCCTCGAGCAGTACTTC. This codes for CASSSRLAGGLEQYF. Variable domain in full (rest from reference TRBV7-9 and TRBJ2-7): DTGVSQNPRHKITKRGQNVTFRCDPISEHNRLYWYRQTLGQGPEFLTYFQNEAQLEKSRLLSDRFSAERPKGSFSTLEIQRTEQGDSAMYLCASSSRLAGGLEQYFGPGTRLTVT.

The chain uses TRBV11-2 and TRBJ1-4, with D perhaps matching TRBD1 (5 bases). Trimming removed 0 bases at V and 3 bases at J, with 14 bases between. CDR1 is SGHAT, CDR2 FQNNGV, per germline. The CDR3 extends over 17 amino acids. The CDR3 coding sequence is TGTGCCAGCAGCTTAGATCCCCCGGGACCGCCTAATGAAAAACTGTTTTTT. Amino acid sequence: CASSLDPPGPPNEKLFF.

This chain links TRBV28 with TRBJ2-3; either TRBD1 or TRBD2 may supply D (7 bases each). V was shortened by 10 bases and J by 1 base, with 12 bases between the two germline ends. The CDR3 spans 13 residues. Germline V gene data show CDR1 as MDHEN and CDR2 as SYDVKM. The CDR3 spells CATSGGGTDTQYF. CDR3 sequence (DNA): TGTGCCACTTCAGGGGGGGGCACAGATACGCAGTATTTT.